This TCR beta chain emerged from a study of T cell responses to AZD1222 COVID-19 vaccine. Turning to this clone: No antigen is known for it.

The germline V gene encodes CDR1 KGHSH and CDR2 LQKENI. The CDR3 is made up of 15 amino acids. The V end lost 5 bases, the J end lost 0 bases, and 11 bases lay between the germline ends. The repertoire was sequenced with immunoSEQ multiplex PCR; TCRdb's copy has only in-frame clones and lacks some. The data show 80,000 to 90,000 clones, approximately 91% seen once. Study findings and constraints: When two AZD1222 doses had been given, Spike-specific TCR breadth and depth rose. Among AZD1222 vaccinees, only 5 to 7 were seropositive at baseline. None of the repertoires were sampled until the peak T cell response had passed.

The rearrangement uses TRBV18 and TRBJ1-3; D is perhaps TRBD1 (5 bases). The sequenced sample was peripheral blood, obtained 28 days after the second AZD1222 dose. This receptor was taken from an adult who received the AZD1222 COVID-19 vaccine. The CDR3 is CASSYDSISGNTIYF. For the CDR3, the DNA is TGTGCCAGCTCATACGACAGTATCTCTGGAAACACCATATATTTT.